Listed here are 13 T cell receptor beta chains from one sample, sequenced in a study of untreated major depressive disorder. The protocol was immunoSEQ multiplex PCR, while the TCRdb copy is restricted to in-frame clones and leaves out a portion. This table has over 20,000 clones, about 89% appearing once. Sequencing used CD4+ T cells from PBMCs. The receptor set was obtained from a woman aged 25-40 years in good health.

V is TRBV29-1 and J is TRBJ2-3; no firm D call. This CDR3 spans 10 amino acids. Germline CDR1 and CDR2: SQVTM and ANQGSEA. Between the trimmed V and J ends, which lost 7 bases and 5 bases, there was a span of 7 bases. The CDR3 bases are TGCAGCGGTTATGGAGATACGCAGTATTTT. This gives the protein CSGYGDTQYF.

Here the CDR3 reads CASSRGPRDEQYF. DNA of the CDR3: TGTGCCAGCAGCCGGGGGCCCCGGGACGAGCAGTACTTC. The chain joins TRBV5-8 to TRBJ2-7; D is possibly TRBD1 or TRBD2 (6 bases each). Trimming pared 4 bases from V and 5 bases from J, leaving 13 bases between. The CDR3 is made up of 13 amino acids. The V gene's germline CDR1 is SGHTS and CDR2 YDEGEE.

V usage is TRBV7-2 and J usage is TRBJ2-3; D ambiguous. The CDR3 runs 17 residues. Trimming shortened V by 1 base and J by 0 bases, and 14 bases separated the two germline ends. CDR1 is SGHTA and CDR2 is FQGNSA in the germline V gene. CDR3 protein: CASSLGVRRKSTDTQYF. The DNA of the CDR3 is TGTGCCAGCAGCTTAGGGGTAAGACGGAAAAGCACAGATACGCAGTATTTT. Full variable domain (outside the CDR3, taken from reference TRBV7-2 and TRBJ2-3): GAGVSQSPSNKVTEKGKDVELRCDPISGHTALYWYRQSLGQGLEFLIYFQGNSAPDKSGLPSDRFSAERTGGSVSTLTIQRTQQEDSAVYLCASSLGVRRKSTDTQYFGPGTRLTVL.

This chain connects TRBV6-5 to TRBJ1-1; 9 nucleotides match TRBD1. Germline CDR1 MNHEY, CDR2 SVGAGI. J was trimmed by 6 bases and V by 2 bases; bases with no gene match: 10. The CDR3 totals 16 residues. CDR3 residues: CASSYNSGQGLAEAFF. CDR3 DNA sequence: TGTGCCAGCAGTTACAATTCCGGACAGGGGTTGGCTGAAGCTTTCTTT.

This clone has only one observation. The CDR3 reads CASSEGRFRETQYF. The CDR3 DNA follows: TGCGCCAGCAGTGAAGGGCGGTTCCGGGAGACCCAGTACTTC. The chain combines TRBV4-1 with TRBJ2-5; D not certain. The CDR3 is made up of 14 amino acids. Germline V gene lookup returns CDR1 MGHRA and CDR2 YSYEKL. Trimming removed 6 bases at V and 5 bases at J, with 16 bases between.

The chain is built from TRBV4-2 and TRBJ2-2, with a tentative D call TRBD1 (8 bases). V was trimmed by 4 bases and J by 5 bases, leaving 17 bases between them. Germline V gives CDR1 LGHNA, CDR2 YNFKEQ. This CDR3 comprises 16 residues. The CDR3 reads CASSLQGGGPTGELFF. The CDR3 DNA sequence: TGTGCCAGCAGCCTACAGGGGGGGGGCCCAACCGGGGAGCTGTTTTTT.

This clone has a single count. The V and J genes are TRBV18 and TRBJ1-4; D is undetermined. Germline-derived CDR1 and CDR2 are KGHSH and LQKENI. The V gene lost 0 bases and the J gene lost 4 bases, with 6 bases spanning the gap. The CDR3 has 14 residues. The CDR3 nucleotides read TGTGCCAGCTCACCACCGGGTGATAATGAAAAACTGTTTTTT. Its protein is CASSPPGDNEKLFF.

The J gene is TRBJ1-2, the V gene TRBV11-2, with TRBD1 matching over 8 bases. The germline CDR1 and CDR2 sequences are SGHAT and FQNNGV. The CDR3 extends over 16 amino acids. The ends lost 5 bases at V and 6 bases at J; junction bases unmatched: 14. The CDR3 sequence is CASSLRDRLGYDGYTF. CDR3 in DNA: TGTGCCAGCAGCCTACGGGACAGGTTGGGATATGATGGCTACACCTTC.

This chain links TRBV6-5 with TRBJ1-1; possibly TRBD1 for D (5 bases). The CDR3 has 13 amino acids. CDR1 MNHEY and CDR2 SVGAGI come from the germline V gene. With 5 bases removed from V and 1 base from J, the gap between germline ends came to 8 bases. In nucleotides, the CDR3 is TGTGCCAGCAGTCCAGGACAGAACACTGAAGCTTTCTTT. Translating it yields CASSPGQNTEAFF.

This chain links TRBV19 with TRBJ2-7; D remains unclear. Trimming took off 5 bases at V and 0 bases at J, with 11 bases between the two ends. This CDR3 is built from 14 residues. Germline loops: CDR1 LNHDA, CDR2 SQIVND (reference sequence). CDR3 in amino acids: CASSRQAPSYEQYF. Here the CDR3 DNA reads TGTGCCAGTAGTCGCCAGGCCCCCTCCTACGAGCAGTACTTC.

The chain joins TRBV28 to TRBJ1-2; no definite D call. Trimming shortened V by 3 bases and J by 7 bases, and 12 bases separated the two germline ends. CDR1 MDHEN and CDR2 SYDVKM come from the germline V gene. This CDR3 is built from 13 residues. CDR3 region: CASSFRVRGGYTF. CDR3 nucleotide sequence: TGTGCCAGCAGTTTTCGGGTTCGGGGTGGCTACACCTTC.

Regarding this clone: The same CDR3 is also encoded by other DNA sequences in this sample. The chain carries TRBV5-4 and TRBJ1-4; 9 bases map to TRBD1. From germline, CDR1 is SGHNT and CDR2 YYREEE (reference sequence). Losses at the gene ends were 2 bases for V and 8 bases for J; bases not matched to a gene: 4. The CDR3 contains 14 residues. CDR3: CASSLQGAVEKLFF. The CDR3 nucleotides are TGTGCCAGCAGCTTACAGGGGGCAGTCGAAAAACTGTTTTTT.

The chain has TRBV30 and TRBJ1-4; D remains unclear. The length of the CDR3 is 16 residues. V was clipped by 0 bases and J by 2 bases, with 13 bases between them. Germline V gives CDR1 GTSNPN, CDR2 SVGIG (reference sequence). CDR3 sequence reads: CAWSVRRRPTNEKLFF. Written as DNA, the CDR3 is TGTGCCTGGAGTGTACGTAGGCGGCCCACTAATGAAAAACTGTTTTTT. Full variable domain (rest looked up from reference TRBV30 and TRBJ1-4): SQTIHQWPATLVQPVGSPLSLECTVEGTSNPNLYWYRQAAGRGLQLLFYSVGIGQISSEVPQNLSASRPQDRQFILSSKKLLLSDSGFYLCAWSVRRRPTNEKLFFGSGTQLSVL.